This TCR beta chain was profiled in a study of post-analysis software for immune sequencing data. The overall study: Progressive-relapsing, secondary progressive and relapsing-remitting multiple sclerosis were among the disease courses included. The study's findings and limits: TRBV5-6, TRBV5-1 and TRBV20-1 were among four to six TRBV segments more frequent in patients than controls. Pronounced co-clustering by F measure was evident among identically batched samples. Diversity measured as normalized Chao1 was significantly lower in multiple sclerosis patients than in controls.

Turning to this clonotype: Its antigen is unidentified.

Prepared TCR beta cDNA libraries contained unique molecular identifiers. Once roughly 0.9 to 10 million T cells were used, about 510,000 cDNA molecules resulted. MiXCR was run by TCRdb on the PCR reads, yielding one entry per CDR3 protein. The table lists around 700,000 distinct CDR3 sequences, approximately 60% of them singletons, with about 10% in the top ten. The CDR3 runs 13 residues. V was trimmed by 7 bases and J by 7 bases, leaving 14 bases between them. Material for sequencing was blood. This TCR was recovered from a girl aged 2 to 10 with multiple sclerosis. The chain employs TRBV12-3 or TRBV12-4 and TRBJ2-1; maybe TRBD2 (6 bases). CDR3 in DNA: TGTGCCAGCACTCCGGGGACTCCAAATGAGCAGTTCTTC. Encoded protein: CASTPGTPNEQFF.